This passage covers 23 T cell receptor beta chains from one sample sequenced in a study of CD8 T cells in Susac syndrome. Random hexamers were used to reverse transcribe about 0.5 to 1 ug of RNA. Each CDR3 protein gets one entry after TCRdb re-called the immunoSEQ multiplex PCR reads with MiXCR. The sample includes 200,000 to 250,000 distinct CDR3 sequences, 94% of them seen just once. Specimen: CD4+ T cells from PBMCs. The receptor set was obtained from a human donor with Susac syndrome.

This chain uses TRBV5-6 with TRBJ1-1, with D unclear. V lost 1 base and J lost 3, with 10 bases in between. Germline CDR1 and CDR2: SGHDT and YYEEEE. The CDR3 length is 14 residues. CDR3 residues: CASSLRVRDTEAFF. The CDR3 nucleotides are TGTGCCAGCAGCTTGAGGGTCCGGGACACTGAAGCTTTCTTT.

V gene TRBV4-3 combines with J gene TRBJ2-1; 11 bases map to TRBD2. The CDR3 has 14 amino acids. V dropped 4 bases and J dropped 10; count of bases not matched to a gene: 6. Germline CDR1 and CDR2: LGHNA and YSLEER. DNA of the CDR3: TGCGCCAGCAGCCCATCCGGGACTAGCGGCGAGCAGTTCTTC. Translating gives CASSPSGTSGEQFF.

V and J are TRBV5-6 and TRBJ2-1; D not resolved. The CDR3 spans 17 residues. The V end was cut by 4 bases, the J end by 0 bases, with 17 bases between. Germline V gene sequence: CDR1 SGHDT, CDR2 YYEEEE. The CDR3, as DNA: TGTGCCAGCAGCCCAGTAGAGTTTTTTAGCTCCTACAATGAGCAGTTCTTC. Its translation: CASSPVEFFSSYNEQFF.

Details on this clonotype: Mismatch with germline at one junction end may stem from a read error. The CDR3 DNA reads as TGTGCCAGCAGTCTTGGGCGTACGTATCCGGGCCTGGATTTT. This codes for CASSLGRTYPGLDF. V gene TRBV12-3 or TRBV12-4 combines with J gene TRBJ1-5; no clear D. CDR3 length: 14 amino acids.

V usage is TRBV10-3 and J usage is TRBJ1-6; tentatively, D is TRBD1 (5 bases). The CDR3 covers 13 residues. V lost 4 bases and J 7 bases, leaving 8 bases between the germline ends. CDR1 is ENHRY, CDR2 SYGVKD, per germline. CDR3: CAISVAGNSPLHF. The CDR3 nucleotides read TGTGCCATCAGTGTTGCAGGGAATTCACCCCTCCACTTT.

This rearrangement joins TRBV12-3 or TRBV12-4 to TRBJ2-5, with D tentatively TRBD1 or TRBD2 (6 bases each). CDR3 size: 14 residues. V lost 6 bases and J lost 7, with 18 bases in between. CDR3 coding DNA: TGTGCCAGCAGCCAGGGGAGGTTAGGTGGGACCCAGTACTTC. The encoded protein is CASSQGRLGGTQYF.

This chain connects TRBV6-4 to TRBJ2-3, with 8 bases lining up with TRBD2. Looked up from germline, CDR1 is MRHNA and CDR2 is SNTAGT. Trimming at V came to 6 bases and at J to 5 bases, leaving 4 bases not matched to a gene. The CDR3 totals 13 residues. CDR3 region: CASSPGGQDTQYF. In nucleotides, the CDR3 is TGTGCCAGCAGCCCGGGGGGGCAAGATACGCAGTATTTT.

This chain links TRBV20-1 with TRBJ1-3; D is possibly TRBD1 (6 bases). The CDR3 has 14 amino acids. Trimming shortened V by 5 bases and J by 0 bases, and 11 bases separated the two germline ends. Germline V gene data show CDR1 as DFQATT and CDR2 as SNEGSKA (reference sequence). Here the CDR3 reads CSALGDISGNTIYF. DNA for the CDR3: TGCAGTGCTCTAGGGGACATCTCTGGAAACACCATATATTTT.

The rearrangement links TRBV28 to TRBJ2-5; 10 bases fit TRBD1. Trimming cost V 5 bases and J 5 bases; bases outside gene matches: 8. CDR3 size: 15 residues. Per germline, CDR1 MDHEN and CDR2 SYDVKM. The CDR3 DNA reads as TGTGCCAGCAGTGATGAGACAGGGGGCTTTGAGACCCAGTACTTC. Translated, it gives CASSDETGGFETQYF.

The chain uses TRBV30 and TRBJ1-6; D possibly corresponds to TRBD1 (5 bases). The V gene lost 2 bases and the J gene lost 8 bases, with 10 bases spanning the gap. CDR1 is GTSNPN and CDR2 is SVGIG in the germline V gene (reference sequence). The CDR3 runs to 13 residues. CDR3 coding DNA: TGTGCCTGGAGTCCAACCAGGGATTCACCCCTCCACTTT. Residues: CAWSPTRDSPLHF.

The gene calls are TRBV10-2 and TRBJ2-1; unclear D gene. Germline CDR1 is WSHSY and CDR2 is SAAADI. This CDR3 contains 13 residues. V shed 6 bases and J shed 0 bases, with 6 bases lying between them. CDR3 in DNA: TGCGCCAGCAGGGATCGCTCCTACAATGAGCAGTTCTTC. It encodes CASRDRSYNEQFF.

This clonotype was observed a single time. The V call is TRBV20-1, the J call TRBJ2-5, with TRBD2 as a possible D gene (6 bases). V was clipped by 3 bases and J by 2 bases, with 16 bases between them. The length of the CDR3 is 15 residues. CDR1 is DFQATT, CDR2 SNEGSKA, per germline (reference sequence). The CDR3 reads CSARHMRGAQETQYF. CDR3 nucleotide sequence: TGCAGTGCTAGGCATATGCGGGGTGCTCAAGAGACCCAGTACTTC.

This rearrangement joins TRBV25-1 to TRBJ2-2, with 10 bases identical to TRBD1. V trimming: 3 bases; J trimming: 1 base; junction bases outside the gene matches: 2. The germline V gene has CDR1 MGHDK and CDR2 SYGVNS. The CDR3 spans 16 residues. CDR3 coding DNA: TGTGCCAGCAGTGAGGGGGACAGGGGGAACACCGGGGAGCTGTTTTTT. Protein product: CASSEGDRGNTGELFF. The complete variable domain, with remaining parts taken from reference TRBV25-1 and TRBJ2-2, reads EADIYQTPRYLVIGTGKKITLECSQTMGHDKMYWYQQDPGMELHLIHYSYGVNSTEKGDLSSESTVSRIRTEHFPLTLESARPSHTSQYLCASSEGDRGNTGELFFGEGSRLTVL.

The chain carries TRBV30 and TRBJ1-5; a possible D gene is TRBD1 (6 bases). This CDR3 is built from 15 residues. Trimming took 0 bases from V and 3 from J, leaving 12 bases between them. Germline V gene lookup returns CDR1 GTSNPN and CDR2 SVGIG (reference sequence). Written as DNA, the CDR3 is TGTGCCTGGAGTGTAGGGGCAGGGGTCAATCAGCCCCAGCATTTT. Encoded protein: CAWSVGAGVNQPQHF.

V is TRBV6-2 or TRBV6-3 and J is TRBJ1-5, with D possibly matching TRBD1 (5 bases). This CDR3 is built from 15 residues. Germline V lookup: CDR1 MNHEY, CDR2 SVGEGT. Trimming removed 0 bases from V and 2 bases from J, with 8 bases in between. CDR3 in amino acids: CASSYSGEGNQPQHF. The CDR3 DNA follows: TGTGCCAGCAGTTACTCAGGGGAGGGCAATCAGCCCCAGCATTTT.

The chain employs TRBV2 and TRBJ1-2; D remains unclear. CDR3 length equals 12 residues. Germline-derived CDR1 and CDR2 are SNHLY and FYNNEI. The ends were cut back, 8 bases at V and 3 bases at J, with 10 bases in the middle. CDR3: CASSADDYGYTF. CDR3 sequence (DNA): TGTGCCAGCTCGGCAGATGACTATGGCTACACCTTC.

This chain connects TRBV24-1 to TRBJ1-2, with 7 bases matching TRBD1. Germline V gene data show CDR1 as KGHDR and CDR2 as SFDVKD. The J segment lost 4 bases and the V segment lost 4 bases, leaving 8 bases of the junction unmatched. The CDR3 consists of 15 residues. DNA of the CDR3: TGTGCCACCAGTGACCCCAGGGGGGGGTTCTATGGCTACACCTTC. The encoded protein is CATSDPRGGFYGYTF.

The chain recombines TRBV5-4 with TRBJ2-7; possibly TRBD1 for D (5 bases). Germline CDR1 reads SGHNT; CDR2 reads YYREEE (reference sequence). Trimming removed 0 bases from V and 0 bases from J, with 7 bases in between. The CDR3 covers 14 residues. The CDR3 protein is CASSLEQVSYEQYF. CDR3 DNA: TGTGCCAGCAGCTTGGAACAGGTCTCCTACGAGCAGTACTTC.

The CDR3 region is CASSSTLVAQGAFF. CDR3 DNA: TGTGCCAGCAGTTCCACACTTGTGGCTCAAGGGGCTTTCTTT. This chain connects TRBV6-5 to TRBJ1-1; D gene ambiguous. Trimming removed 4 bases from V and 11 bases from J, with 20 bases in between. CDR3 length: 14 amino acids. CDR1 and CDR2 (germline): MNHEY, SVGAGI.

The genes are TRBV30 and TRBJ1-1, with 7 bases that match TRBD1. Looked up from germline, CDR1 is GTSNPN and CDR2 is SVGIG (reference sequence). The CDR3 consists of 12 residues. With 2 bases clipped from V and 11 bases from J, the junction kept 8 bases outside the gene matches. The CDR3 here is CAWSPATGSAFF. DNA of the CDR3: TGTGCCTGGAGTCCGGCGACAGGGAGCGCTTTCTTT.

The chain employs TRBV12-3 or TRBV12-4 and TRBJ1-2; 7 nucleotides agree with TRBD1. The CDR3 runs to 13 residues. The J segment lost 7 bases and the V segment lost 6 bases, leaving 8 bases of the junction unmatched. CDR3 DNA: TGTGCCAGCAGCGCCTGGACAGGAGGTGGCTACACCTTC. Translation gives CASSAWTGGGYTF.

The CDR3 sequence is CAWSRHSTGATEAFF. CDR3 in DNA: TGTGCCTGGAGCCGACATTCCACAGGGGCCACTGAAGCTTTCTTT. The rearrangement joins TRBV30 to TRBJ1-1; 7 bases line up with TRBD1. V dropped 3 bases and J dropped 4; count of bases not matched to a gene: 11. The V gene's germline CDR1 is GTSNPN and CDR2 SVGIG (reference sequence). The CDR3 runs 15 residues.

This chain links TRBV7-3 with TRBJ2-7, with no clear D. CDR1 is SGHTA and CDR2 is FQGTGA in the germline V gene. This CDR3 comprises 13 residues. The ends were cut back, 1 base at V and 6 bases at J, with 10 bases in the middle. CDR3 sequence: CASSLSPGTEQYF. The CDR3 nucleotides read TGTGCCAGCAGCTTAAGTCCGGGCACCGAGCAGTACTTC.